This T cell receptor (beta chain) came from a study of shared clonotypes between healthy human individuals. The study, taken as a whole, reports: Among several donors, roughly 5.5% of naive CD4 clonotypes were found in common.

Germline-derived CDR1 and CDR2 are SGHTA and FQGNSA. The V and J ends lost 4 bases and 10 bases, in that order; junction bases with no gene match: 10. The CDR3 runs to 14 residues. Points on this clone: Its antigen remains unidentified.

TCRdb keeps only in-frame clones here, not all; method: immunoSEQ multiplex PCR. This sample has fewer than 3 million clones, with less than 95% found just once. The receptor was isolated from a man aged 18 to 30 in good health. Some clones in this sample may be carry-over from other donors' samples. The genes are TRBV7-2 and TRBJ2-1; 7 bases fit TRBD2. Input material: naive CD4+ T cells from PBMCs. Subset denoted: CD45RA+ positively selected. The CDR3 region has the DNA TGTGCCAGCAGCTATCCTAGCGGCCCTTGGGAGCAGTTCTTC. Amino acids: CASSYPSGPWEQFF.